This TCR beta chain was captured in a study of tumor-infiltrating lymphocytes in localized non-small cell lung cancer. General study results and limits: No link was found between tumor T-cell fraction and recurrence-free survival.

In regard to this clone: The target antigen is unknown.

Only in-frame clones appear in the TCRdb table, and some are missing; sequencing was by immunoSEQ multiplex PCR. The sample holds 20,000 or so clones, around 73% seen once. The origin of this receptor is a human donor with non-small cell lung cancer. Specimen: lung tumor tissue.

The CDR3 DNA follows: TGCGCCAGCAGCGAATACAGGGCCGAAAGTGACGAGCAGTACTTC. Translation: CASSEYRAESDEQYF. This chain uses TRBV5-1 with TRBJ2-7, with a possible D match to TRBD1 (6 bases). The CDR3 spans 15 residues. The V end lost 4 bases, the J end lost 5 bases, and 19 bases lay between the germline ends. Germline lookup yields CDR1 SGHRS and CDR2 YFSETQ.